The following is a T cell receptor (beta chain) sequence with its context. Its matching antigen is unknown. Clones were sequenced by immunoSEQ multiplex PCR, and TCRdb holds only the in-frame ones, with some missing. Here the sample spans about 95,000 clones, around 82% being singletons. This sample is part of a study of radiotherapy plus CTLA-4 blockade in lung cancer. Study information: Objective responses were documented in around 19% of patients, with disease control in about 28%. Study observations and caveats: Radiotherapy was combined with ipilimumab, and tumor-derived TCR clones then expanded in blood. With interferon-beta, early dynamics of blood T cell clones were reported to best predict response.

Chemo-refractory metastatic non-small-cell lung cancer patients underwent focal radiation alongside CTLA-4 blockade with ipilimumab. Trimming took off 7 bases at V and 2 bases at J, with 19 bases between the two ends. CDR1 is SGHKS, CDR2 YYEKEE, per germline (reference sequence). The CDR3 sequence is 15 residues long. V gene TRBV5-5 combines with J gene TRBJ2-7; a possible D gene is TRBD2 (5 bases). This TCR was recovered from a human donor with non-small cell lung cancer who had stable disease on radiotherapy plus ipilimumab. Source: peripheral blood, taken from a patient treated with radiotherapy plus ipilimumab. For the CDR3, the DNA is TGTGCCAGCTCATCGGCGCGGGCTAGCACCTACGAGCAGTACTTC. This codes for CASSSARASTYEQYF. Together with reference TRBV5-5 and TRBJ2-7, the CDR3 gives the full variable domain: DAGVTQSPTHLIKTRGQQVTLRCSPISGHKSVSWYQQVLGQGPQFIFQYYEKEERGRGNFPDRFSARQFPNYSSELNVNALLLGDSALYLCASSSARASTYEQYFGPGTRLTVT.